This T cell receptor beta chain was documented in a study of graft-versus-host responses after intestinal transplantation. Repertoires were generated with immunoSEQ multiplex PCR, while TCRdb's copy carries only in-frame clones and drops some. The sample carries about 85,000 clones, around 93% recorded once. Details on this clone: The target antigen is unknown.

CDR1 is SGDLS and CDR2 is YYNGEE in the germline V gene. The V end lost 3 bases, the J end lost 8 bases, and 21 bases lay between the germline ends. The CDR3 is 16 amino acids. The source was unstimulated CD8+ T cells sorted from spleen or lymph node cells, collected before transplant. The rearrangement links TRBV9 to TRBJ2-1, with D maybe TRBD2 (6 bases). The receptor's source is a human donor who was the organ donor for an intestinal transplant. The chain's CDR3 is CASSDGGPRKGDEQFF. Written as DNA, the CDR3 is TGTGCCAGCAGCGACGGGGGACCACGGAAGGGAGATGAGCAGTTCTTC.